The next 14 T cell receptor beta chains were all read from a single sample in a study of tumor and adjacent non-tumor tissue in lung cancer. No cell sorting was done before RNA was extracted from the tissue. TCRbeta libraries were built with three rounds of nested PCR, modified from ARM-PCR. TCRdb fed the multiplex PCR reads into MiXCR, producing one record per CDR3 protein. The repertoire holds 55,000 to 75,000 distinct CDR3 sequences, with 60% as singletons. Sample: lung tumor tissue. The receptors derive from a man aged 50 to 60 with non-small cell lung cancer.

This clonotype is deemed medium-sized. V is TRBV6-5 and J is TRBJ2-1; TRBD2 is a possible D gene (6 bases). The germline CDR1 and CDR2 sequences are MNHEY and SVGAGI. The V gene lost 4 bases and the J gene lost 4 bases, with 11 bases spanning the gap. The CDR3 is 14 residues long. The CDR3 coding sequence is TGTGCCAGCAGTTGGACGGGGGAGTACAATGAGCAGTTCTTC. Translation gives CASSWTGEYNEQFF.

A note on this clonotype: A read error may be the cause here, since a much bigger clone is one base away. The chain employs TRBV6-6 and TRBJ2-7; 7 bases agree with TRBD1. Germline assignment: CDR1 MNHNY and CDR2 SVGAGI (reference sequence). Trimming at V came to 2 bases and at J to 8 bases, leaving 3 bases not matched to a gene. The CDR3 length is 12 residues. The CDR3 DNA reads as TGTGCCAGCAGTTACCAGGGGGACCAGCAGTACTTC. Its translation: CASSYQGDQQYF.

This clonotype has a handful of counts. The chain recombines TRBV24-1 with TRBJ2-7; D perhaps matches TRBD2 (5 bases). Germline assignment: CDR1 KGHDR and CDR2 SFDVKD. Between the trimmed V and J ends, which lost 2 bases and 1 base, there was a span of 11 bases. CDR3 length: 15 residues. As DNA, the CDR3 is TGTGCCACCAGTGATTACCGGGAACCTTCCTACGAGCAGTACTTC. It translates to CATSDYREPSYEQYF.

Concerning this clonotype itself: Here the CDR3 omits its conserved ending phenylalanine or tryptophan, so a read error is the likely source. The gene calls are TRBV11-2 and TRBJ2-1, with 11 bases identical to TRBD2. Per the germline V gene, CDR1 is SGHAT and CDR2 is FQNNGV. The CDR3 loop spans 15 amino acids. The CDR3 nucleotides read TGTACCAGCAGCGTACTAGCGGGAGCCTACAATGAGCAGTTCTTA. Amino acid sequence: CTSSVLAGAYNEQFL.

About this clonotype itself: This may be a read error: a much more frequent sequence differs by one nucleotide. J is TRBJ1-5 and V is TRBV5-1; no clear D. The V gene lost 5 bases and the J gene lost 6 bases, with 12 bases spanning the gap. The CDR3 runs 13 residues. Looked up from germline, CDR1 is SGHRS and CDR2 is YFSETQ. The CDR3 loop reads CASSSGSTQPQHF. In nucleotides, the CDR3 is TGCGCCAGCAGTTCGGGATCAACTCAGCCCCAGCATTTT.

Comment on this clonotype: Just one base apart from a much larger clone, this may be a read error. The rearrangement uses TRBV12-3 or TRBV12-4 and TRBJ1-1; D not resolved. This CDR3 spans 16 amino acids. V lost 4 bases and J lost 1, with 16 bases in between. The chain's CDR3 is CASSSRKTSRNTEAFF. The CDR3, as DNA: TGTGCCAGCAGTTCCCGAAAGACTTCAAGGAACACTGAAGCTTTCTTT.

In DNA, the CDR3 is TGTGCCAGCAGCTTGGGACATGGGTTTTACGAGCAGTACTTC. Translation: CASSLGHGFYEQYF. The chain employs TRBV5-4 and TRBJ2-7; no clear D gene. V was pared by 0 bases and J by 4 bases, with 11 bases between. Germline-derived CDR1 and CDR2 are SGHNT and YYREEE (reference sequence). This CDR3 spans 14 amino acids.

With respect to this clonotype: A single base separates this from a much larger clone, so it may be a read error. V and J are TRBV4-1 and TRBJ1-2, with 8 bases identical to TRBD1. The CDR3 consists of 16 residues. Germline values: CDR1 MGHRA, CDR2 YSYEKL. The CDR3 DNA reads TGCGCCAGCAACCAAGATAAGACAGGGGCGAACTATGGCTACACCTTC. Protein: CASNQDKTGANYGYTF.

Notes on this clonotype: The junction departs from germline at one end; a sequencing error may be responsible. CDR3 nucleotide sequence: TGTGCCAGTAGTAATCCCGCGTCGGACAGGCCGAACACTGAAACTTTCTTT. The encoded protein is CASSNPASDRPNTETFF. V is TRBV19 and J is TRBJ1-1; 7 nucleotides match TRBD1. The CDR3 is 17 amino acids. Germline V gene sequence: CDR1 LNHDA, CDR2 SQIVND (reference sequence).

As regards this clonotype: The junction does not match germline at one end; this may be a read error. J is TRBJ1-6 and V is TRBV6-2 or TRBV6-3; TRBD1 might be the D (6 bases). Germline-derived CDR1 and CDR2 are MNHEY and SVGEGT. The CDR3 totals 12 residues. The CDR3 loop is CASRRGNPPPHF. The CDR3 DNA follows: TGTGCCAGCCGCAGGGGTAATCCACCCCCCCACTTT.

Note on this clonotype: An end of the junction differs from the germline gene, which may be a read error. This chain links TRBV30 with TRBJ1-1; D ambiguous. Germline V gene sequence: CDR1 GTSNPN, CDR2 SVGIG (reference sequence). The CDR3 runs to 13 residues. The DNA of the CDR3 is TGTGCCTGGAGGGTCCATCCCAACACTGAAGCTTCCTTT. It encodes CAWRVHPNTEASF.

This clonotype was recorded once. Sequence at one end of the junction differs from germline and may be a read error. This rearrangement joins TRBV11-2 to TRBJ2-2; TRBD2 might be the D (6 bases). The V gene's germline CDR1 is SGHAT and CDR2 FQNNGV. The length of the CDR3 is 15 residues. CDR3 in DNA: TGTGCCAACAGCAACCAACTATGGGAGGCCGGGGAGATGTTTTTT. Residues: CANSNQLWEAGEMFF.

With respect to this clonotype: A much larger clone lies one base from this, so it may be a read error. V and J are TRBV5-4 and TRBJ2-7; tentatively, D is TRBD2 (6 bases). The germline V and J ends were trimmed by 6 bases and 0 bases, with 19 bases remaining between them. CDR3 length: 16 amino acids. CDR1 and CDR2 from the germline V gene are SGHNT and YYREEE (reference sequence). The CDR3 spells CASNQAPSASSYEQYF. Written as DNA, the CDR3 is TGTGCCAGCAACCAAGCTCCTAGCGCGAGCTCCTACGAGCAGTACTTC.

This chain's CDR3 is CASSAGTANTGELFF. The CDR3 DNA sequence: TGTGCCAGCAGCGCAGGGACGGCGAACACCGGGGAGCTGTTTTTT. The chain combines TRBV7-8 with TRBJ2-2; D is possibly TRBD1 or TRBD2 (5 bases each). V lost 5 bases and J lost 0, with 10 bases in between. This CDR3 spans 15 amino acids. The germline V gene has CDR1 SGHVS and CDR2 FQNEAQ.